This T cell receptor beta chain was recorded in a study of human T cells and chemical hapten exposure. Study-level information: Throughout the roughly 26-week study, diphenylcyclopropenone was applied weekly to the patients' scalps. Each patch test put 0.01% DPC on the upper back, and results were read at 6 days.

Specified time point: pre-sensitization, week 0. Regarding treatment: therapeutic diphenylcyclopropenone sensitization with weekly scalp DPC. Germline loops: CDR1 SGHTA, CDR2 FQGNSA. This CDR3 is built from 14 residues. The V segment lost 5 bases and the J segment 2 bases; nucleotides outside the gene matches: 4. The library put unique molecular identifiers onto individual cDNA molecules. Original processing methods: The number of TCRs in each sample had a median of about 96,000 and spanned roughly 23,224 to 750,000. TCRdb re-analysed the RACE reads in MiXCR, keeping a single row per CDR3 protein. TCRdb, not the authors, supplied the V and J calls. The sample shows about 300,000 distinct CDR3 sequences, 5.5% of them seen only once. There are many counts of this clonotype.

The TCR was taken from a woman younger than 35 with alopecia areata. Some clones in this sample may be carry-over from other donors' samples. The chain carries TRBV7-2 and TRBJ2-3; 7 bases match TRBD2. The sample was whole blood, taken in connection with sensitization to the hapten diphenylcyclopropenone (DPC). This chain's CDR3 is CASSPGLDTDTQYF. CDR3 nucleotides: TGTGCCAGCAGCCCAGGACTAGACACAGATACGCAGTATTTT.